This T cell receptor beta chain was identified in a study of T-cell memory formation after mild COVID-19. Study results and caveats: Day 15 to 85 contractors were CD4/CD8 balanced; later expanders leaned CD4+.

This clonotype was counted a few times. Its antigen remains unknown. MiXCR, applied by TCRdb to the 5' RACE reads, yields one record per CDR3 protein. Among roughly 300,000 distinct CDR3 sequences, roughly 13% were seen once, and the ten largest hold 22%. The V gene's germline CDR1 is LNHDA and CDR2 SQIVND (reference sequence). The CDR3 length is 16 residues. V was cut by 7 bases and J by 7 bases, with 25 bases left in between. The sequenced material came from PBMCs or a T cell subset sorted from them (not recorded which). This sequence was found in a man aged 18 to 35 who had mild COVID-19 (a few samples of this study predate the infection). Cell type and time point are not known. The rearrangement uses TRBV19 and TRBJ1-1; perhaps TRBD1 as D (5 bases). The CDR3 region is CASTPAQTALVGEAFF. Written as DNA, the CDR3 is TGTGCCAGTACCCCGGCCCAGACAGCCCTTGTTGGTGAAGCTTTCTTT.